This entry is about one T cell receptor beta chain. What it binds is not known. This sample was included in a study of cytomegalovirus exposure and HLA in healthy donors. Whole-study results and caveats: Other equally common chains were less clonally expanded than HLA-associated TCR beta chains, a later analysis showed. CMV serostatus was the only immune exposure information that was available. TCR beta V- and J-gene trimming, according to a later analysis, was linked to a missense DCLRE1C variant.

The PCR made use of 60 Vbeta and 13 Jbeta primers. TCRdb's copy holds only in-frame clones and misses some; the assay was immunoSEQ multiplex PCR. The sample shows under 130,000 clones, and 0.55% to 0.65% sits with its ten largest clones. J lost 4 bases, V lost 1 base, and 7 bases had no gene match. This CDR3 is built from 16 residues. The germline CDR1 and CDR2 sequences are LGHNA and YSLEER. The TCR comes from a man aged 50-59 years in good health and CMV-seronegative. This rearrangement joins TRBV4-3 to TRBJ2-7, with 10 bases aligning to TRBD1. The specimen was PBMCs. This chain's CDR3 is CASSQGDRGSFYEQYF. CDR3 nucleotides: TGCGCCAGCAGCCAAGGGGACAGGGGCTCTTTTTACGAGCAGTACTTC.